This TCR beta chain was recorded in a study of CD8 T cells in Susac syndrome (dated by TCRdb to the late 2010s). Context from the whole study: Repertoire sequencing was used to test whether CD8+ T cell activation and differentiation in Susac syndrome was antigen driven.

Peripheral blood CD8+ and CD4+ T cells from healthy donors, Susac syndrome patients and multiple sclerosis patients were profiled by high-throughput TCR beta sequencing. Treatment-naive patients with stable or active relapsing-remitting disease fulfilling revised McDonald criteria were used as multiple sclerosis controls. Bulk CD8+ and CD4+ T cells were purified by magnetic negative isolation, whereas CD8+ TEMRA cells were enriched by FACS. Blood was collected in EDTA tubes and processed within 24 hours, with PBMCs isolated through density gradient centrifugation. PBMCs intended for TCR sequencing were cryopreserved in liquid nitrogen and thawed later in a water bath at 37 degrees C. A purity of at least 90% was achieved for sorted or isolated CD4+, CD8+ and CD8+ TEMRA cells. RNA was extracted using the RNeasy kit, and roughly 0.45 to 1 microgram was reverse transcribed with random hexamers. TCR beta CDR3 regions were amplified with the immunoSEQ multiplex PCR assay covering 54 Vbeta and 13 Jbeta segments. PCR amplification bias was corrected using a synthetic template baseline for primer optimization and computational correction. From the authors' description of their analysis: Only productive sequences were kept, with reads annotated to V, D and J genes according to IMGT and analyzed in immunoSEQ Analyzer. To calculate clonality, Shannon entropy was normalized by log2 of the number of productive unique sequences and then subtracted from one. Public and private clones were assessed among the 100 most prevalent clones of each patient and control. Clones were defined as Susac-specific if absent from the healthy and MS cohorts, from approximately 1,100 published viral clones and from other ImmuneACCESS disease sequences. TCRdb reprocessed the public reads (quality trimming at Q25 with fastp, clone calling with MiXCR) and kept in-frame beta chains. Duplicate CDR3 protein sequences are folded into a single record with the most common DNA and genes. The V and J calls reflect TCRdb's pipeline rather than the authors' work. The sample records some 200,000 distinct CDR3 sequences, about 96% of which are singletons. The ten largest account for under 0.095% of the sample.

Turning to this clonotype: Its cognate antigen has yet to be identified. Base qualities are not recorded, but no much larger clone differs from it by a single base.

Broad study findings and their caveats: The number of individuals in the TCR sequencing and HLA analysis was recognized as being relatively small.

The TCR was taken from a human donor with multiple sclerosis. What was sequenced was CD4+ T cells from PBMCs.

The DNA reads TGTGCCAGCAGACCGGGACAGAGGACTGAAGCTTTCTTT. Its coded protein is CASRPGQRTEAFF. The chain employs TRBV12-3 or TRBV12-4 and TRBJ1-1; the central 7 bases match TRBD1. The CDR3 goes from the cysteine to the phenylalanine over 13 residues. Only CDR3 DNA is held: 39 bases, read in frame from base 1. At the junction V is shortened by 6 bases and J by 5 bases; bases outside the gene matches: 6.